This TCR beta chain was retrieved from a study of blood T cell repertoires in COVID-19 (TCRdb year 2020). For context, the study as a whole: Collaborator samples came from the United States, Italy and Spain and covered acute and convalescent phases of COVID-19. The repertoires were released in a freely available public database meant as a resource for research on the immune response to SARS-CoV-2. The samples were drawn from the first 160 participants of the ongoing ImmuneRACE study and from 1,200 or so subjects provided by 6 global collaborators. The material from the prospective study consisted of cDNA or gDNA derived from T cells, B-cell-depleted T cells, or PBMCs. Deeply sampled blood TCRbeta repertoires from subjects exposed to, actively infected with, or recovered from COVID-19 were included in the dataset. Where HLA class I and class II types were available, the types were taken from metadata supplied by the sample provider, not from assay-based typing. A de-identified subject ID, COVID-19 status, age in years and sex were almost always included in the sample metadata.

Findings and caveats that apply to the study as a whole: How much clinical and demographic metadata was included differed by source and by participant, and the metadata was provided uncurated.

TCRbeta CDR3 regions were amplified from genomic DNA by means of the immunoSEQ Assay, a bias-controlled multiplex PCR. Under the source paper's analysis protocol: The number of nucleated cells in each sample was estimated by amplification of reference gene primers within the assay. To quantify the absolute abundance of each unique TCRbeta CDR3 rearrangement, sequence reads were collapsed and filtered. Productive Simpson clonality was computed per sample as the square root of Simpson's diversity index over productive rearrangements. TCRdb obtained this table from immuneACCESS and retained in-frame rearrangements with V and J assigned. These tables miss some clones; where compared with another copy, unresolved V genes account for less than half of the shortfall, and the remainder is unexplained. That table is the source of V, J and clone size, and D and trimming were worked out from the DNA. This sample lists 150,000 to 200,000 clones; 75% to 85% were detected once. The ten largest make up about 17% of the sample.

The CDR3 runs 15 residues from the cysteine to the phenylalanine. The only DNA kept is the CDR3, 45 bases in frame from the first base. V sheds 1 base and J sheds 2 bases, leaving 12 bases between their ends. From the germline V gene, CDR1 is SGHRS and CDR2 is YFSETQ. To note about this clone: Its binding antigen is unknown. Base qualities are not recorded, but no much larger clone differs from it by a single base.

Enrolling through a virtual design, the prospective study's participants ranged in age from roughly 18 to 90 years and lived across 24 United States geographic areas. In the prospective study, cohorts were assigned on the basis of participant-reported clinical history obtained from a screening survey and a study questionnaire. In the prospective study, whole blood, serum and a nasopharyngeal or oropharyngeal swab were collected from each participant by mobile phlebotomists. Prospective study participants could optionally give additional blood draws and questionnaires over an approximately 2-month period. Prospective study blood samples were shipped either frozen or at room temperature before DNA extraction.

The sequence derives from a woman aged 45-65 years with acute COVID-19. The sequencing input was PBMCs or T cells enriched from blood (not recorded which). The V gene is TRBV5-1 and the J gene is TRBJ2-5, with a weak D call of TRBD1 (6 bases match). The CDR3 region reads CASSLQGPPQETQYF. The DNA sequence is given as TGCGCCAGCAGCTTGCAGGGGCCCCCTCAAGAGACCCAGTACTTC.